This T cell receptor (beta chain) emerged from a study of blood T cells in healthy people across ages. Overall study findings and caveats: The study found TCR beta diversity correlated strongly with naive T cell percentage. Per million T cells, the diversity of TCR beta decreased roughly linearly as age advanced. Donor CMV status was unknown, possibly confounding expanded clonotype changes.

Every donor gave roughly 9.2 milliliters of peripheral blood. This clonotype was seen only once. Its antigen is unknown. Sequence at one end of the junction differs from germline and may be a read error. Using a J-beta primer mix together with a sample-barcoded 5' primer, a second PCR was run for roughly 6 to 12 cycles. TCRdb re-called the 5' RACE reads through MiXCR, storing one row per CDR3 protein. The table shows some 640,000 distinct CDR3 sequences, with about 28% occurring only once. Germline V gene lookup returns CDR1 MNHEY and CDR2 SVGAGI. The CDR3 length is 12 residues. Material for sequencing was blood. V is TRBV6-5 and J is TRBJ2-3; weak D call: TRBD2 (5 bases). The receptor comes from a woman at least 80 years old in good health. The CDR3 coding sequence is TGTCCCAGCGGAGACGCCACAGATACGCAGTATTTT. Translation: CPSGDATDTQYF.